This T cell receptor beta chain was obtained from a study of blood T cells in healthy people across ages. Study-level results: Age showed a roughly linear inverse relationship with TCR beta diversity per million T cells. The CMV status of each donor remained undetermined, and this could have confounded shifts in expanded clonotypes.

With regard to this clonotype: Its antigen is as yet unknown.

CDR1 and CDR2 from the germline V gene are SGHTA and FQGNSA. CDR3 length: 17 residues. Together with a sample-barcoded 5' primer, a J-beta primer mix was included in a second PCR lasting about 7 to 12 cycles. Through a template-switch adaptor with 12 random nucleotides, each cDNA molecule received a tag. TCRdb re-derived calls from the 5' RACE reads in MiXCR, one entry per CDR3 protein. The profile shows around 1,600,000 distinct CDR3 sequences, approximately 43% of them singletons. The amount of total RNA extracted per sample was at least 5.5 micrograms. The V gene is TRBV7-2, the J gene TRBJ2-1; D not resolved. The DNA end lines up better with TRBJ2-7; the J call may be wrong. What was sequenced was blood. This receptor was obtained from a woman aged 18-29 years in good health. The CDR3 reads CASSLGPPHSSYNEQYF. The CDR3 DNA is TGTGCCAGCAGCTTAGGCCCTCCCCATAGCTCCTACAATGAGCAGTACTTC.